This section outlines one TCR beta chain sequence together with its context. The antigen is undetermined. V gave up 0 bases and J gave up 5 bases, with 10 bases separating them. The CDR3 extends over 14 amino acids. The germline V gene has CDR1 LNHNV and CDR2 YYDKDF (reference sequence). TCR cDNA was made by 5'RACE template switching, adding a universal primer site and UMIs. TCRdb fed the 5' RACE reads into MiXCR, producing one record per CDR3 protein. The repertoire has around 340,000 distinct CDR3 sequences, more than 8.5% of them found once; the top ten carry about a sixth. The data belong to a study of T cells after yellow fever vaccination. Study outcomes and limitations: Few clonotypes appeared in both CD4 and CD8 compartments. In post-booster samples, most primary-vaccination clones reappeared (approximately 97% CD4, roughly 88% CD8). Researchers report a weaker secondary response that nonetheless peaked faster, day 5 versus 15.

This specimen consisted of PBMCs, obtained on the day of the first yellow fever vaccination. V gene TRBV15 combines with J gene TRBJ2-5; no clear D gene. The origin of this receptor is a man younger than 35 who received the YFV17D yellow fever vaccine. The CDR3 loop reads CATSRDMGSETQYF. The DNA of the CDR3 is TGTGCCACCAGCAGAGATATGGGGTCGGAGACCCAGTACTTC. The full variable domain, with the rest looked up from reference TRBV15 and TRBJ2-5, is DAMVIQNPRYQVTQFGKPVTLSCSQTLNHNVMYWYQQKSSQAPKLLFHYYDKDFNNEADTPDNFQSRRPNTSFCFLDIRSPGLGDTAMYLCATSRDMGSETQYFGPGTRLLVL.